This T cell receptor beta chain derives from a study of long-term antiretroviral therapy in people with HIV. Turning to the study itself: The immediate-ART recommendation dates to 2015, and the earliest samples predate it by about a decade. Regarding the study as a whole: After ART, diversity increased yet remained lower than transplant donor controls.

V lost 4 bases to trimming and J lost 2 bases, with 9 bases between them. The CDR3 is made up of 13 amino acids. Germline V gene lookup returns CDR1 GTSNPN and CDR2 SVGIG (reference sequence). Regarding this clone: Antigen unknown.

Researchers ran immunoSEQ v3.0 at survey level. Generated by immunoSEQ multiplex PCR, the TCRdb table keeps only in-frame clones and is missing some. The repertoire consists of 25,000 to 35,000 clones, with around 84% occurring once and the leading ten covering about 5%. HIV-positive participants all received treatment in the United States. Every specimen held between 1-10 million cryopreserved PBMC. These were thawed and washed before DNA extraction. This TCR derives from a woman younger than 45 with HIV. Specimen: unsorted PBMCs, collected 0.8 years after starting antiretroviral therapy. V gene TRBV30 combines with J gene TRBJ1-3; D is unclear. The CDR3 here is CAWNTSPGNTIYF. The CDR3 DNA reads TGTGCCTGGAATACGAGTCCTGGAAACACCATATATTTT.